What follows are 8 T cell receptor beta chains derived from one specimen sequenced in a study of beta chain features in type 1 diabetes. Investigators reverse transcribed all isolated RNA, so they sequenced expressed TCRB transcripts. Data came from immunoSEQ multiplex PCR; TCRdb stores just in-frame clones and leaves some out. The sample holds some 63,000 clones; roughly 60% are singletons and the top ten take over 2%. Source material: Tregs from blood. These receptors were taken from a young woman in good health.

V usage is TRBV6-1 and J usage is TRBJ2-7; 8 bases are a match to TRBD2. J was trimmed by 2 bases and V by 8 bases; bases with no gene match: 5. The germline CDR1 and CDR2 sequences are MNHNS and SASEGT. The CDR3 runs to 13 residues. CDR3 nucleotide sequence: TGTGCCAGCGGACTAGCCGATCCCTACGAGCAGTACTTC. Translation: CASGLADPYEQYF.

This chain joins TRBV7-8 and TRBJ2-1; D is possibly TRBD1 (6 bases). The CDR3 is 13 amino acids. Germline V lookup: CDR1 SGHVS, CDR2 FQNEAQ. Trimming took off 6 bases at V and 5 bases at J, with 11 bases between the two ends. CDR3 amino acids: CASRYGQNNEQFF. DNA of the CDR3: TGTGCCAGCAGATATGGACAGAACAATGAGCAGTTCTTC.

The rearrangement uses TRBV19 and TRBJ2-7; the match to TRBD2 covers 12 bases. Unmatched junction bases numbered 11, after V lost 7 bases and J lost 4 bases. This CDR3 is 16 amino acids long. Germline assignment: CDR1 LNHDA and CDR2 SQIVND (reference sequence). DNA of the CDR3: TGTGCCAGTAAAGGACTAGCGGGAACGAATACGTACGAGCAGTACTTC. As protein: CASKGLAGTNTYEQYF.

The V and J genes are TRBV10-3 and TRBJ1-1, with 9 bases that match TRBD1. Per the germline V gene, CDR1 is ENHRY and CDR2 is SYGVKD. V dropped 6 bases and J dropped 7; count of bases not matched to a gene: 6. The CDR3 extends over 13 amino acids. The CDR3 coding sequence is TGTGCCATCAGATTGGACAGGGGCATTGAAGCTTTCTTT. Its protein is CAIRLDRGIEAFF.

This sequence joins TRBV7-9 and TRBJ2-5; 7 bases are a match to TRBD1. Per germline, CDR1 SEHNR and CDR2 FQNEAQ (reference sequence). This CDR3 is 16 amino acids long. V shed 2 bases and J 5 bases; nucleotides not matched to a gene: 11. In nucleotides, the CDR3 is TGTGCCAGCAGCTTACCCCGACAGGGTGGGAAGGAGACCCAGTACTTC. Protein sequence: CASSLPRQGGKETQYF.

This chain connects TRBV5-1 to TRBJ2-6, with no clear D. The germline gives CDR1 SGHRS, CDR2 YFSETQ. The CDR3 is made up of 15 amino acids. The germline V and J ends were trimmed by 0 bases and 4 bases, with 8 bases remaining between them. The CDR3: CASSLVVSGANVLTF. Written as DNA, the CDR3 is TGCGCCAGCAGCTTGGTAGTATCCGGGGCCAACGTCCTGACTTTC.

CDR3 DNA: TGTGCCAGCAGCTTGGCGGGGGATGCTAGCGGCTCTTACGAGCAGTACTTC. This translates into CASSLAGDASGSYEQYF. The V call is TRBV5-4, the J call TRBJ2-5; 7 bases fit TRBD2. The J call is in doubt because the DNA end fits TRBJ2-7 better. Germline CDR1 SGHNT, CDR2 YYREEE (reference sequence). The CDR3 covers 17 residues.

This chain links TRBV7-8 with TRBJ2-3; 12 bases align to TRBD2. The V segment lost 3 bases and the J segment 4 bases; nucleotides outside the gene matches: 11. The CDR3 is 18 residues long. Germline lookup yields CDR1 SGHVS and CDR2 FQNEAQ. This chain's CDR3 is CASSFVPGLAGTSDTQYF. The CDR3 nucleotides are TGTGCCAGCAGCTTCGTCCCGGGACTAGCGGGTACTTCAGATACGCAGTATTTT.